Listed here are 15 T cell receptor beta chains from one sample, sequenced in a study of blood T cell repertoires in COVID-19. The method was immunoSEQ multiplex PCR; TCRdb's version includes in-frame clones alone and lacks a portion of them. The sample includes roughly 84,000 clones, approximately 71% of them seen just once. The specimen sequenced was peripheral blood. Source of these receptors: a woman between 45 and 60 years old with acute or convalescent COVID-19.

Only one count was recorded for this clone. The rearrangement uses TRBV27 and TRBJ2-7, with TRBD1 matching 8 bases. The germline gives CDR1 MNHEY, CDR2 SMNVEV (reference sequence). The CDR3 extends over 13 amino acids. Trimming cost V 3 bases and J 4 bases; bases outside gene matches: 2. The CDR3 loop is CASSLHRGYEQYF. The CDR3, as DNA: TGTGCCAGCAGTTTGCACAGGGGGTACGAGCAGTACTTC.

The chain combines TRBV29-1 with TRBJ2-3; 12 nucleotides agree with TRBD2. Germline V gene sequence: CDR1 SQVTM, CDR2 ANQGSEA. Trimming at V came to 7 bases and at J to 4 bases, leaving 6 bases not matched to a gene. CDR3 length equals 14 residues. CDR3 in amino acids: CSGSTSGGSDTQYF. For the CDR3, the DNA is TGCAGCGGATCGACTAGCGGGGGCTCAGATACGCAGTATTTT.

This chain links TRBV30 with TRBJ1-1; 7 positions agree with TRBD1. Trimming took 3 bases from V and 0 from J; bases not matched to a gene: 7. From germline, CDR1 is GTSNPN and CDR2 SVGIG (reference sequence). The CDR3 is 15 residues long. CDR3 DNA: TGTGCCTGGAGGCCGGGACAGCCCTTGAACACTGAAGCTTTCTTT. It yields the protein CAWRPGQPLNTEAFF.

The chain employs TRBV7-9 and TRBJ2-1, with 9 bases identical to TRBD2. Germline V gives CDR1 SEHNR, CDR2 FQNEAQ (reference sequence). V gave up 2 bases and J gave up 13 bases; unmatched junction bases: 9. CDR3 size: 14 residues. The CDR3 loop is CASSLFRSAGGQFF. CDR3 DNA: TGTGCCAGCAGCTTATTCCGATCAGCGGGGGGACAGTTCTTC.

The V gene is TRBV3-1 (or the pseudogene TRBV3-2), the J gene TRBJ2-5; D is perhaps TRBD2 (5 bases). Germline V gene lookup returns CDR1 LGHDT and CDR2 YNNKEL (reference sequence). The CDR3 extends over 14 amino acids. V dropped 0 bases and J dropped 3 bases, with 8 bases sitting between them. The CDR3 coding sequence is TGTGCCAGCAGCCAAGAGATCGGGGAAGAGACCCAGTACTTC. Translation gives CASSQEIGEETQYF.

The V call is TRBV5-1, the J call TRBJ1-2, with 7 bases that match TRBD1. Germline CDR1 is SGHRS and CDR2 is YFSETQ. This CDR3 comprises 19 residues. V lost 5 bases, J lost 0 bases, and 19 bases stayed unmatched. CDR3 coding DNA: TGCGCCAGCAGAGGGCGGGACAGCGACTCCTCCCGTTCTAACTATGGCTACACCTTC. Its translation: CASRGRDSDSSRSNYGYTF.

This chain links TRBV19 with TRBJ2-1; 8 bases are shared with TRBD1. V dropped 5 bases and J dropped 9; count of bases not matched to a gene: 3. Germline CDR1 LNHDA, CDR2 SQIVND (reference sequence). This CDR3 contains 12 residues. The CDR3 DNA follows: TGTGCCAGTAGTCCCGACAGGGGTGAGCAGTTCTTC. Protein: CASSPDRGEQFF.

The chain recombines TRBV6-2 or TRBV6-3 with TRBJ2-3, with 8 nucleotides matching TRBD2. This CDR3 region has 16 residues. The junction had 6 bases not matched to a gene; V was cut back by 1 base and J by 3 bases. Germline V gives CDR1 MNHEY, CDR2 SVGEGT. CDR3 loop: CASSYFRTSTTDTQYF. CDR3 sequence (DNA): TGTGCCAGCAGTTACTTCCGGACTAGCACGACAGATACGCAGTATTTT.

J is TRBJ1-2 and V is TRBV27; no firm D call. In germline, CDR1 is MNHEY, CDR2 SMNVEV (reference sequence). The CDR3 consists of 14 residues. V gave up 0 bases and J gave up 5 bases, with 10 bases separating them. The CDR3 bases are TGTGCCAGCAGTTTATCGACGACGGGATATGGCTACACCTTC. This gives the protein CASSLSTTGYGYTF.

The CDR3 DNA is TGCGCCAGCAGCCAAGATAAAACAACCTCCTCCTACGAGCAGTACTTC. This encodes CASSQDKTTSSYEQYF. J is TRBJ2-7 and V is TRBV4-1; D uncertain. The CDR3 length is 16 residues. V was shortened by 0 bases and J by 0 bases, with 12 bases between the two germline ends. Germline V gives CDR1 MGHRA, CDR2 YSYEKL.

This chain connects TRBV11-3 to TRBJ2-1, with TRBD2 matching 13 bases. This CDR3 spans 16 amino acids. V lost 4 bases and J lost 2; bases outside the gene matches: 2. Germline V CDR1 and CDR2: SGHNT, YENEEA. The CDR3 DNA is TGTGCCAGCAGCTCTACTAGCGGGGGGGCCTACAATGAGCAGTTCTTC. Translation gives CASSSTSGGAYNEQFF.

The chain has TRBV4-2 and TRBJ2-7; D perhaps matches TRBD1 (6 bases). The CDR3 has 17 residues. The V end was cut by 0 bases, the J end by 3 bases, with 18 bases between. Germline loops: CDR1 LGHNA, CDR2 YNFKEQ. Here the CDR3 DNA reads TGTGCCAGCAGCCAAGAGTCATCACAGGGTTCCTTCTACGAGCAGTACTTC. This gives the protein CASSQESSQGSFYEQYF.

This clone was detected many times. The gene calls are TRBV5-4 and TRBJ1-2, with a weak D call TRBD1 (5 bases). This CDR3 has 15 amino acids. CDR1 is SGHNT, CDR2 YYREEE, per germline (reference sequence). Trimming stripped 4 bases from V and 7 bases from J, with 20 bases between. The CDR3 bases are TGTGCCAGCAGCCTAGAGCCCATGGGGGGAGGTGGCTACACCTTC. Amino acids: CASSLEPMGGGGYTF.

This chain links TRBV7-9 with TRBJ2-1; 9 positions match TRBD2. J was trimmed by 4 bases and V by 5 bases; bases with no gene match: 12. In germline, CDR1 is SEHNR, CDR2 FQNEAQ (reference sequence). CDR3 length: 17 amino acids. In DNA form, the CDR3 reads TGTGCCAGCAGCCCCCTCCATGCGGGAGGGGAATACAATGAGCAGTTCTTC. This gives the protein CASSPLHAGGEYNEQFF. The variable domain in full, with the rest retrieved from reference TRBV7-9 and TRBJ2-1, is DTGVSQNPRHKITKRGQNVTFRCDPISEHNRLYWYRQTLGQGPEFLTYFQNEAQLEKSRLLSDRFSAERPKGSFSTLEIQRTEQGDSAMYLCASSPLHAGGEYNEQFFGPGTRLTVL.

This clone was counted a few times. This rearrangement joins TRBV7-8 to TRBJ1-2, with 7 bases matching TRBD1. V shed 1 base, J shed 6 bases, and the junction held 2 bases outside the gene matches. CDR3 length: 13 residues. Germline assignment: CDR1 SGHVS and CDR2 FQNEAQ. CDR3: CASSLDRGNGYTF. CDR3 sequence (DNA): TGTGCCAGCAGCTTAGACAGGGGTAATGGCTACACCTTC.